These 10 T cell receptor beta chains were sequenced from one sample in a study of T cell repertoires in cytomegalovirus infection. TCRdb analysed the reads with MiXCR anew, one entry per CDR3 protein. The sample has under 600,000 distinct CDR3 sequences; 16% are singletons. Input material: CD8+ T cells from PBMCs. These TCRs come from a human donor in good health (CMV status not recorded). Some clones in this sample may be carry-over from other donors' samples.

The rearrangement links TRBV7-3 to TRBJ1-1; the D is unclear. The CDR3 consists of 16 residues. Per the germline V gene, CDR1 is SGHTA and CDR2 is FQGTGA. V shed 5 bases and J shed 2 bases, with 18 bases lying between them. The CDR3 protein is CASSPSPLDKNTEAFF. In DNA form, the CDR3 reads TGTGCCAGCAGCCCCTCCCCCCTTGACAAAAACACTGAAGCTTTCTTT.

This clonotype was found many times. V and J are TRBV19 and TRBJ1-1, with D perhaps matching TRBD1 (6 bases). V was pared by 4 bases and J by 1 base, with 13 bases between. Germline CDR1 LNHDA, CDR2 SQIVND (reference sequence). This CDR3 region has 15 residues. The CDR3 reads CASSNNRERNTEAFF. The DNA of the CDR3 is TGTGCCAGTAGTAACAACAGGGAACGGAACACTGAAGCTTTCTTT. Full variable domain (missing parts from reference TRBV19 and TRBJ1-1): DGGITQSPKYLFRKEGQNVTLSCEQNLNHDAMYWYRQDPGQGLRLIYYSQIVNDFQKGDIAEGYSVSREKKESFPLTVTSAQKNPTAFYLCASSNNRERNTEAFFGQGTRLTVV.

This clonotype was recorded at least ten times. The rearrangement uses TRBV25-1 and TRBJ1-1, with D perhaps TRBD1 (6 bases). Germline lookup yields CDR1 MGHDK and CDR2 SYGVNS. The CDR3 runs 14 residues. V lost 6 bases and J 2 bases, leaving 13 bases between the germline ends. Written as DNA, the CDR3 is TGTGCCAGCAGACAGGGATCCGGAAACACTGAAGCTTTCTTT. Protein product: CASRQGSGNTEAFF.

This clonotype was detected a few times. The rearrangement joins TRBV6-2 or TRBV6-3 to TRBJ2-1, with 10 positions matching TRBD2. The V and J ends lost 2 bases and 9 bases, in that order; junction bases with no gene match: 4. The CDR3 totals 14 residues. Germline CDR1 MNHEY, CDR2 SVGEGT. The DNA for the CDR3 is TGTGCCAGCAGTTACGGACTAGCGGTCGGTGAGCAGTTCTTC. Its protein product is CASSYGLAVGEQFF.

The rearrangement joins TRBV19 to TRBJ1-6; a possible D gene is TRBD1 (5 bases). There are 14 residues in the CDR3. Germline V lookup: CDR1 LNHDA, CDR2 SQIVND (reference sequence). The ends were cut back, 4 bases at V and 8 bases at J, with 12 bases in the middle. This CDR3 is CASSRAGSHSPLHF. The CDR3 bases are TGTGCCAGTAGTAGGGCAGGGTCGCATTCACCCCTCCACTTT.

This clonotype occurred a few times. The rearrangement links TRBV5-5 to TRBJ2-4; TRBD2 agrees at 13 bases. J gave up 8 bases and V 4 bases, and 9 bases lay outside the gene matches. The CDR3 consists of 16 residues. In germline, CDR1 is SGHKS, CDR2 YYEKEE (reference sequence). CDR3 residues: CASSLPLAGGRDIQYF. CDR3 bases: TGTGCCAGCAGCCTACCACTAGCGGGGGGGAGGGACATTCAGTACTTC. The full variable domain, rest sourced from reference TRBV5-5 and TRBJ2-4, is DAGVTQSPTHLIKTRGQQVTLRCSPISGHKSVSWYQQVLGQGPQFIFQYYEKEERGRGNFPDRFSARQFPNYSSELNVNALLLGDSALYLCASSLPLAGGRDIQYFGAGTRLSVL.

The CDR3 here is CASSEGGGDGSGEQFF. The CDR3 nucleotides are TGTGCCAGCAGCGAGGGGGGGGGGGATGGCTCCGGTGAGCAGTTCTTC. The V gene is TRBV9, the J gene TRBJ2-1, with TRBD2 as a possible D gene (7 bases). The CDR3 totals 16 residues. V was pared by 3 bases and J by 9 bases, with 22 bases between. Germline V gives CDR1 SGDLS, CDR2 YYNGEE.

This rearrangement joins TRBV29-1 to TRBJ2-1, with TRBD1 as a possible D gene (5 bases). Germline values: CDR1 SQVTM, CDR2 ANQGSEA. V lost 1 base to trimming and J lost 4 bases, with 8 bases between them. The CDR3 is 13 residues long. The CDR3 sequence: CSVEGGAYNEQFF. For the CDR3, the DNA is TGCAGCGTTGAAGGGGGCGCTTACAATGAGCAGTTCTTC.

There are a few counts of this clonotype. CDR3 coding DNA: TGCGCCAGCAGCCAAGAGGTCAGGCGGAATGGCTACACCTTC. It encodes CASSQEVRRNGYTF. The chain carries TRBV4-1 and TRBJ1-2, with D uncertain. The CDR3 runs 14 residues. Trimming shortened V by 0 bases and J by 6 bases, and 11 bases separated the two germline ends. The germline gives CDR1 MGHRA, CDR2 YSYEKL.

This clonotype was counted a few times. The chain links TRBV11-2 to TRBJ1-2; D unresolved. Between the trimmed V and J ends, which lost 1 base and 0 bases, there was a span of 6 bases. The CDR3 is 14 residues long. The germline CDR1 and CDR2 sequences are SGHAT and FQNNGV. The CDR3 sequence: CASSLVRANYGYTF. Written as DNA, the CDR3 is TGTGCCAGCAGCTTAGTCCGGGCTAACTATGGCTACACCTTC. The full variable domain, rest sourced from reference TRBV11-2 and TRBJ1-2, is EAGVAQSPRYKIIEKRQSVAFWCNPISGHATLYWYQQILGQGPKLLIQFQNNGVVDDSQLPKDRFSAERLKGVDSTLKIQPAKLEDSAVYLCASSLVRANYGYTFGSGTRLTVV.